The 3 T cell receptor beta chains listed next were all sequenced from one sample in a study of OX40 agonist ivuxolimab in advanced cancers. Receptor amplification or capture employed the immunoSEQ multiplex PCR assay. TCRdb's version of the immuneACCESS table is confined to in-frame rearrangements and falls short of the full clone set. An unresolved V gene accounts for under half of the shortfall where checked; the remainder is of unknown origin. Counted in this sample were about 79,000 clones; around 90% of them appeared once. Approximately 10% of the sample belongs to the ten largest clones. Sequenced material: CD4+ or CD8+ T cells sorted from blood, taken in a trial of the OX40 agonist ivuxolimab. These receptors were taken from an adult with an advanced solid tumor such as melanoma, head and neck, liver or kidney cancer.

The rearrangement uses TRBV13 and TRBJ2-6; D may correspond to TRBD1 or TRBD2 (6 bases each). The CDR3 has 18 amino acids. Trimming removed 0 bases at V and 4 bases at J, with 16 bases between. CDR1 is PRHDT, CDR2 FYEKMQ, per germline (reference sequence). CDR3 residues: CASSLGLGGFNGANVLTF. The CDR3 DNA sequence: TGTGCCAGCAGCTTAGGTCTGGGGGGCTTCAACGGGGCCAACGTCCTGACTTTC. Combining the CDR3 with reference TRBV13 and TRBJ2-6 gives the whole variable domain AAGVIQSPRHLIKEKRETATLKCYPIPRHDTVYWYQQGPGQDPQFLISFYEKMQSDKGSIPDRFSAQQFSDYHSELNMSSLELGDSALYFCASSLGLGGFNGANVLTFGAGSRLTVL.

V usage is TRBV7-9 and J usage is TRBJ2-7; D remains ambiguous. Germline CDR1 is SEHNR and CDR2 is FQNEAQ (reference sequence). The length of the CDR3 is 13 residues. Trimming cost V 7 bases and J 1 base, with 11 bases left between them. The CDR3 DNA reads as TGTGCCAGCACCGACATTCCTTCCTACGAGCAGTACTTC. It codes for CASTDIPSYEQYF.

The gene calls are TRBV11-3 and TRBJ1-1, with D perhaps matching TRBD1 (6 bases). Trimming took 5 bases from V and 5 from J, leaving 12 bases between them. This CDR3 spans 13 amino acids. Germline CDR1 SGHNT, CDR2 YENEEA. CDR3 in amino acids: CASSPTGWTEAFF. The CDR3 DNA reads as TGTGCCAGCAGCCCCACAGGGTGGACTGAAGCTTTCTTT.